This T cell receptor beta chain is drawn from a study of monozygotic twins with inflammatory bowel disease. Study findings and constraints: Versus healthy twins, IBD patients showed fewer clonotypes shared with others, especially with disease activity.

With regard to this clonotype: The target antigen is unknown.

Every sample had its cDNA made across eight separate reactions. No DNA is given; TCRdb re-called the 5' RACE reads and lists each CDR3 protein once. Its table records some 440,000 distinct CDR3 sequences. From germline, CDR1 is SGHVS and CDR2 FNYEAQ. This CDR3 comprises 14 residues. The sequencing sample was made of blood. The chain uses TRBV7-6 and TRBJ2-1; TCRdb reports TRBD1, a call that lacks DNA to check it against. This receptor was obtained from a human donor with ulcerative colitis or Crohn's disease, or a healthy co-twin of an affected twin (not recorded which). This CDR3 is CASSVAGGYNEQFF.